These 8 T cell receptor beta chains were all obtained from the same sample, sequenced in a study of sequential checkpoint blockade in melanoma (dated by TCRdb to about 2019). The meaning of the sample's treatment or condition label: randomized to nivolumab then ipilimumab (arm A) or the reverse (arm B). The library was made by the immunoSEQ multiplex PCR assay. Imported from immuneACCESS, the table was reduced by TCRdb to in-frame sequences with V and J called. These copies leave out some clones; in studies compared against another copy, an unresolved V gene accounts for under half, and the cause of the remainder is not known. The sample table shows about 9,900 clones, and roughly two thirds are seen once. The ten largest account for 20% to 30% of the sample. The material was CD8+ T cells sorted from blood (inferred from file names), obtained from a patient given nivolumab and ipilimumab in sequence. The source is a human donor with melanoma.

The genes are TRBV9 and TRBJ2-1; 9 nucleotides match TRBD2. Trimming removed 4 bases from V and 1 base from J; junction bases left unmatched: 6. Germline V CDR1 and CDR2: SGDLS, YYNGEE. The CDR3 runs to 16 residues. DNA for the CDR3: TGTGCCAGCAGCACGACTAGCGGAACATCCTACAATGAGCAGTTCTTC. Encoded protein: CASSTTSGTSYNEQFF.

This clone was counted between two and nine times. The rearrangement uses TRBV9 and TRBJ2-1, with 9 bases fitting TRBD1. J was trimmed by 6 bases and V by 1 base; bases with no gene match: 8. CDR1 and CDR2 from the germline V gene are SGDLS and YYNGEE. This CDR3 contains 16 residues. In nucleotides, the CDR3 is TGTGCCAGCAGCGTACTAGGGACAGGGTTATCCAATGAGCAGTTCTTC. As protein: CASSVLGTGLSNEQFF.

The chain couples TRBV5-4 to TRBJ2-7; 8 bases line up with TRBD2. Germline assignment: CDR1 SGHNT and CDR2 YYREEE (reference sequence). The junction had 10 bases not matched to a gene; V was cut back by 6 bases and J by 5 bases. The CDR3 sequence is 14 residues long. CDR3 in DNA: TGTGCCAGCACCTCGGGGGGGAAGGGCAACGAGCAGTACTTC. Amino acid sequence: CASTSGGKGNEQYF.

This clone is judged medium-sized (0.01 to 0.1%). The rearrangement links TRBV7-9 to TRBJ2-7, with TRBD2 as a possible D gene (5 bases). The CDR3 has 14 residues. V lost 6 bases and J 0 bases, leaving 12 bases between the germline ends. The germline V gene encodes CDR1 SEHNR and CDR2 FQNEAQ (reference sequence). The CDR3 loop reads CASRPVGSSYEQYF. In DNA form, the CDR3 reads TGTGCCAGCAGGCCGGTGGGGAGCTCCTACGAGCAGTACTTC.

V is TRBV9 and J is TRBJ1-1, with D unresolved. Germline V gene data show CDR1 as SGDLS and CDR2 as YYNGEE. This CDR3 is built from 13 residues. With 3 bases removed from V and 4 bases from J, the gap between germline ends came to 10 bases. The CDR3 sequence is CASSAWEGTEAFF. CDR3 coding DNA: TGTGCCAGCAGCGCTTGGGAGGGCACTGAAGCTTTCTTT.

This clone is categorized as medium-sized (0.01 to 0.1%). This chain uses TRBV9 with TRBJ1-4, with D unresolved. V was clipped by 2 bases and J by 3 bases, with 17 bases between them. Germline V gives CDR1 SGDLS, CDR2 YYNGEE. The CDR3 sequence is 17 residues long. The CDR3 region is CASSVMGSTGSNEKLFF. In DNA, the CDR3 is TGTGCCAGCAGCGTCATGGGGTCTACGGGATCTAATGAAAAACTGTTTTTT.

The genes are TRBV7-9 and TRBJ1-2; D uncertain. The CDR3 extends over 12 amino acids. Looked up from germline, CDR1 is SEHNR and CDR2 is FQNEAQ (reference sequence). V shed 10 bases and J shed 2 bases, with 11 bases lying between them. This CDR3 is CANERENYGYTF. The CDR3 DNA is TGTGCCAACGAGAGGGAGAACTATGGCTACACCTTC.

The rearrangement uses TRBV4-1 and TRBJ2-1, with 8 bases lining up with TRBD1. Germline lookup yields CDR1 MGHRA and CDR2 YSYEKL. V lost 3 bases and J lost 2; bases outside the gene matches: 6. The CDR3 is 16 amino acids. The CDR3 nucleotides read TGCGCCAGCAGCCACCGGACAGGGCTAACCTACAATGAGCAGTTCTTC. Translated: CASSHRTGLTYNEQFF.